This paragraph reports one T cell receptor (beta chain). Its antigen is still unknown. No base qualities exist here, and no much larger clone lies one base off it. The time point label, as the study defines it: baseline before first vaccination. Samples from vaccinated people were obtained from the UK trials COV001 and COV002, which included a single-blind randomized controlled phase 2/3 trial of AZD1222 (ChAdOx1 nCoV-19) in healthy adults. For TCRbeta chain sequencing, PBMC samples from trial participants were taken at day 0 and at day 28 after the second dose. The sample originates from a study of T cell responses to AZD1222 COVID-19 vaccine listed by TCRdb under 2021. Notes on the research overall: AZD1222 recipients given second doses at about 4 weeks or at about 12 weeks were pooled, since spike-specific TCR depth and breadth were not found to differ between the two schedules. Trial participants were enrolled by age into 18-55, 56-69 and 70-plus year subgroups, with approximately 150, 30 and 60 TCR-sequenced participants respectively. TCR sequencing was performed for about 250 trial participants, of whom about 200 were given two doses of AZD1222 and some 25 were given two doses of MenACWY control vaccine.

The CDR3 regions of human TCRbeta chains were subjected to immunosequencing. Per the original workflow: Repertoire TCRs were checked for matches against a reference library of SARS-CoV-2-specific TCRs that had been generated using the MIRA antigen-specificity platform. Breadth was defined as the fraction of unique TCRs that were SARS-CoV-2-associated, and depth was defined as the fraction of total T cells that were SARS-CoV-2-associated. Using the MIRA data, each spike-specific TCR was mapped to the spike region that the TCR reacts to and placed in a CD4 or CD8 class. Log10-transformed breadth and depth values were compared by one-way ANOVA with Sidak's multiple comparisons tests. TCRdb mirrors the immuneACCESS table, restricted to in-frame sequences. Some clones are absent from its copies; in checked studies, under half trace to an unresolved V gene, and the reason for the others is unknown. For V, J and clone size, that table is used; D and trimming come from the DNA. This sample holds about 120,000 clones; roughly 87% were observed only once. The ten largest clones capture about 10% of the sample.

Reading from cysteine to phenylalanine, the CDR3 counts 16 amino acids. The retained sequence is limited to the CDR3, 48 bases, with the frame set at the first base. V has 5 bases trimmed and J has 8 bases trimmed; junction bases matching no gene number 15. CDR1 and CDR2 are drawn from the germline V gene: SGHRS, YFSETQ. The study at large found these results: The whole spike protein was spanned by vaccine-associated CD4 TCRs, and dominant responses were seen in regions 160-218 and 743-854. Reportedly, close to half of the unique spike-specific TCRs recognized epitopes lying outside the regions that are mutated in the B.1.351 and B.1.1.7 variants. Only 5 to 7 AZD1222 recipients were SARS-CoV-2 seropositive at baseline, limiting conclusions about previously exposed vaccinees. In the small 56-69-year group, the increase in depth fell short of significance, most likely because of low power. Because no samples from the day 14 peak response were available, repertoires could be characterized only after the peak T cell response. A significant rise in spike-specific TCR breadth and depth was observed after two AZD1222 doses relative to day 0 and relative to MenACWY recipients. Participants were mostly white British and included more females than males, and it was suggested by the authors that clonal diversity may have been underestimated.

Here the chain combines TRBV5-1 and TRBJ2-2; TRBD1 lines up with 7 middle nucleotides. This clonotype was obtained from an adult in good health. The input for sequencing was peripheral blood, taken on day 0 of AZD1222 vaccination. The CDR3 sequence is CASRGQARERGGELFF. The bases read TGCGCCAGCAGAGGACAGGCTCGGGAAAGAGGGGGGGAGCTGTTTTTT.